One sample yielded the 17 T cell receptor beta chains listed below, sequenced in a study of blood T cells in healthy people across ages. Primers used in a second PCR of about 6 to 12 cycles were a sample-barcoded 5' primer and a J-beta primer mix. One entry per CDR3 protein results from TCRdb running MiXCR on the 5' RACE reads. Among about 1,400,000 distinct CDR3 sequences listed, 35% to 45% were seen once. Sequencing input: blood. All receptors come from a woman aged 18-29 years in good health.

This clonotype was picked up a small number of times. V gene TRBV6-5 combines with J gene TRBJ2-3; D is undetermined. The CDR3 extends over 14 amino acids. V was cut by 5 bases and J by 4 bases, with 13 bases left in between. From germline, CDR1 is MNHEY and CDR2 SVGAGI. The CDR3 loop is CASSPYPVPDTQYF. The CDR3 DNA sequence: TGTGCCAGCAGTCCTTACCCGGTCCCAGATACGCAGTATTTT.

The rearrangement uses TRBV9 and TRBJ2-3; 7 bases fit TRBD2. The CDR3 runs to 17 residues. Germline V gene sequence: CDR1 SGDLS, CDR2 YYNGEE. V lost 6 bases and J lost 4; bases outside the gene matches: 17. The CDR3 spells CASTLGLAIRGADTQYF. CDR3 nucleotide sequence: TGTGCCAGCACCCTGGGGCTAGCGATCCGGGGGGCAGATACGCAGTATTTT. Drawing the rest from reference TRBV9 and TRBJ2-3, the complete variable domain is DSGVTQTPKHLITATGQRVTLRCSPRSGDLSVYWYQQSLDQGLQFLIQYYNGEERAKGNILERFSAQQFPDLHSELNLSSLELGDSALYFCASTLGLAIRGADTQYFGPGTRLTVL.

This clonotype has only a few counts. The CDR3, as DNA: TGTGCCAGCAGCTCCCGTAGCGGGAGAGGAGGGGAGCAGTACTTC. It translates to CASSSRSGRGGEQYF. This rearrangement joins TRBV7-2 to TRBJ2-7; TRBD2 matches 9 bases. After removal of 4 bases from V and 7 bases from J, the junction contained 11 bases not matched to a gene. This CDR3 is built from 15 residues. Germline V gives CDR1 SGHTA, CDR2 FQGNSA.

This clonotype was detected only a few times. This CDR3 reads CAISDREGVRNEQFF. DNA for the CDR3: TGTGCCATCAGTGACCGGGAGGGGGTCCGCAATGAGCAGTTCTTC. The chain joins TRBV10-3 to TRBJ2-1, with 8 bases fitting TRBD2. The CDR3 is 15 residues long. The germline gives CDR1 ENHRY, CDR2 SYGVKD. Trimming removed 3 bases from V and 6 bases from J; junction bases left unmatched: 7.

This clonotype showed up just a few times. This chain joins TRBV18 and TRBJ2-7; the D is unclear. Between the trimmed V and J ends, which lost 2 bases and 0 bases, there was a span of 8 bases. Germline V CDR1 and CDR2: KGHSH, LQKENI. The CDR3 covers 14 residues. The CDR3 here is CASSPYSASYEQYF. The DNA for the CDR3 is TGTGCCAGCTCACCATACAGCGCCTCCTACGAGCAGTACTTC.

This clonotype was seen only once. This rearrangement joins TRBV7-3 to TRBJ2-4; 9 bases are a match to TRBD2. The tail of the sequence fits TRBJ2-5 better, so the J call may be wrong. This CDR3 contains 17 residues. CDR1 and CDR2 from the germline V gene are SGHTA and FQGTGA. The CDR3 sequence is CASSLIGRGGAGETQYF. The CDR3, as DNA: TGTGCCAGCAGCTTAATAGGGCGCGGGGGGGCAGGAGAGACCCAGTACTTC.

This clonotype has ten or more counts. The chain combines TRBV29-1 with TRBJ2-5, with 9 bases fitting TRBD1. The CDR3 runs to 12 residues. V lost 7 bases to trimming and J lost 5 bases; unmatched junction nucleotides: 5. Germline CDR1 and CDR2: SQVTM and ANQGSEA. CDR3 protein: CSARTGVETQYF. DNA for the CDR3: TGCAGCGCCCGGACAGGGGTCGAGACCCAGTACTTC.

This rearrangement joins TRBV12-3 or TRBV12-4 to TRBJ2-5; D may match TRBD1 or TRBD2 (5 bases each). Trimming removed 4 bases from V and 5 bases from J, with 8 bases in between. The CDR3 has 12 residues. The CDR3 coding sequence is TGTGCCAGCAGTTCCGAGGGGGAGACCCAGTACTTC. The encoded protein is CASSSEGETQYF.

The chain recombines TRBV7-9 with TRBJ2-3; tentatively, D is TRBD2 (6 bases). The CDR3 totals 15 residues. Trimming cost V 7 bases and J 4 bases, with 18 bases left between them. The germline gives CDR1 SEHNR, CDR2 FQNEAQ (reference sequence). The CDR3 region has the DNA TGTGCCAGCACCCTACGGGAGTCCCGAGCAGATACGCAGTATTTT. This sequence encodes CASTLRESRADTQYF. Full variable domain (outside the CDR3, taken from reference TRBV7-9 and TRBJ2-3): DTGVSQNPRHKITKRGQNVTFRCDPISEHNRLYWYRQTLGQGPEFLTYFQNEAQLEKSRLLSDRFSAERPKGSFSTLEIQRTEQGDSAMYLCASTLRESRADTQYFGPGTRLTVL.

This chain joins TRBV4-2 and TRBJ2-1, with 12 bases identical to TRBD2. With 1 base clipped from V and 0 bases from J, the junction kept 10 bases outside the gene matches. This CDR3 spans 20 amino acids. Germline V lookup: CDR1 LGHNA, CDR2 YNFKEQ. CDR3 amino acids: CASSQAPGLAGQSSYNEQFF. As DNA, the CDR3 is TGTGCCAGCAGCCAAGCACCGGGACTAGCGGGCCAGAGCTCCTACAATGAGCAGTTCTTC.

Comment on this clonotype: One end of the junction does not line up with germline, which may come from a read error. V and J are TRBV29-1 and TRBJ2-3; D possibly corresponds to TRBD2 (5 bases). CDR1 is SQVTM and CDR2 is ANQGSEA in the germline V gene. CDR3 length: 10 residues. CDR3 amino acids: CSVVGDMQYF. Written as DNA, the CDR3 is TGCAGCGTAGTCGGGGATATGCAGTATTTT.

This clonotype was seen many times. The chain couples TRBV5-1 to TRBJ1-1; TRBD1 aligns across 7 bases. The CDR3 has 15 residues. The germline V gene encodes CDR1 SGHRS and CDR2 YFSETQ. V lost 4 bases and J lost 5; bases outside the gene matches: 11. CDR3 residues: CASSRTGGGITEAFF. Here the CDR3 DNA reads TGCGCCAGCAGCCGGACAGGCGGCGGGATAACTGAAGCTTTCTTT.

The chain has TRBV21-1 and TRBJ2-7. TRBV21-1 is listed as a pseudogene. The CDR3 contains 12 residues. DNA for the CDR3: TGTGCCAGCAGTCAAACTGGCTTGGAGCAGTACTTC. Translated, it gives CASSQTGLEQYF.

This clonotype was counted a few times. The rearrangement links TRBV10-3 to TRBJ2-7; the D gene could be TRBD1 or TRBD2 (5 bases each). Germline values: CDR1 ENHRY, CDR2 SYGVKD. V was clipped by 6 bases and J by 6 bases, with 12 bases between them. There are 12 residues in the CDR3. This CDR3 reads CAIRGVGLEQYF. The CDR3 DNA reads as TGTGCCATCAGGGGGGTAGGTCTCGAGCAGTACTTC.

This clonotype was found many times. The CDR3 bases are TGCAGTGCTCCCGGTGTGGATGAGCAGTTCTTC. This codes for CSAPGVDEQFF. This chain connects TRBV20-1 to TRBJ2-1; no clear D gene. This CDR3 region has 11 residues. V was pared by 5 bases and J by 8 bases, with 10 bases between. Germline assignment: CDR1 DFQATT and CDR2 SNEGSKA (reference sequence).

A few counts support this clonotype. The chain carries TRBV28 and TRBJ2-7; 7 bases match TRBD2. Germline CDR1 MDHEN, CDR2 SYDVKM. Trimming removed 4 bases from V and 4 bases from J; junction bases left unmatched: 7. The CDR3 is 14 amino acids. The CDR3 DNA sequence: TGTGCCAGCAGTTCCCCCACGGGGGGTTACGAGCAGTACTTC. Its protein is CASSSPTGGYEQYF.

This chain connects TRBV12-3 or TRBV12-4 to TRBJ2-7; D remains unclear. CDR3 length: 15 amino acids. V was trimmed by 6 bases and J by 7 bases, leaving 22 bases between them. The CDR3 spells CASSPSRATPGEQYF. The DNA for the CDR3 is TGTGCCAGCAGCCCGAGTCGAGCCACCCCCGGAGAGCAGTACTTC.